The next 9 T cell receptor beta chains were all read from a single sample in a study of response to subunit inactivated influenza vaccine. TCRdb used MiXCR to reprocess the RT-PCR reads, holding one entry per CDR3 protein. This table holds roughly 190,000 distinct CDR3 sequences, approximately 15% found once. The sequenced sample was CD8+ T cells sorted from PBMCs, obtained 4 to 6 days after vaccination. Source of these receptors: a man between 45 and 60 years old who received an inactivated influenza vaccine.

The table lists this clonotype with a few counts. The chain has TRBV27 and TRBJ2-2; the match to TRBD1 covers 9 bases. The V gene's germline CDR1 is MNHEY and CDR2 SMNVEV (reference sequence). The CDR3 length is 15 residues. V dropped 5 bases and J dropped 6; count of bases not matched to a gene: 7. Here the CDR3 reads CASSKLGQGPGELFF. The CDR3 DNA is TGTGCCAGCAGTAAGCTGGGACAGGGCCCCGGGGAGCTGTTTTTT.

The sample holds a few counts of this clonotype. The V gene is TRBV20-1, the J gene TRBJ2-1; 8 bases fit TRBD2. Germline assignment: CDR1 DFQATT and CDR2 SNEGSKA (reference sequence). Trimming cost V 0 bases and J 0 bases; bases outside gene matches: 4. This CDR3 contains 16 residues. CDR3 in amino acids: CSARDLGRGSYNEQFF. DNA for the CDR3: TGCAGTGCTAGAGATCTCGGGAGGGGCTCCTACAATGAGCAGTTCTTC.

This chain links TRBV7-9 with TRBJ2-2; no clear D gene. Germline values: CDR1 SEHNR, CDR2 FQNEAQ (reference sequence). The V end lost 1 base, the J end lost 4 bases, and 10 bases lay between the germline ends. The CDR3 is 15 residues long. The CDR3 DNA sequence: TGTGCCAGCAGCTTAGTGGCAGACCCCACCGGGGAGCTGTTTTTT. This codes for CASSLVADPTGELFF.

J is TRBJ1-1 and V is TRBV20-1; tentatively, D is TRBD1 (6 bases). Germline assignment: CDR1 DFQATT and CDR2 SNEGSKA (reference sequence). V lost 2 bases, J lost 7 bases, and 17 bases lay in between. The CDR3 runs to 14 residues. DNA for the CDR3: TGCAGTGCTAGATCCGGAACAGGGTTTGGTGAAGCTTTCTTT. The encoded protein is CSARSGTGFGEAFF.

This clonotype was counted between two and nine times. This chain uses TRBV11-2 with TRBJ2-7; D is unresolved. CDR3 length: 13 residues. Trimming cost V 1 base and J 3 bases, with 7 bases left between them. Germline-derived CDR1 and CDR2 are SGHAT and FQNNGV. Here the CDR3 reads CASSLGLDYEQYF. Written as DNA, the CDR3 is TGTGCCAGCAGCTTAGGACTGGACTACGAGCAGTACTTC.

This clonotype was detected only a few times. The chain couples TRBV6-2 or TRBV6-3 to TRBJ2-7; 7 nucleotides agree with TRBD1. CDR1 MNHEY and CDR2 SVGEGT come from the germline V gene. V trimming: 5 bases; J trimming: 3 bases; junction bases outside the gene matches: 4. The CDR3 contains 13 residues. The DNA of the CDR3 is TGTGCCAGCAGTCAACAGGGGTACTACGAGCAGTACTTC. It translates to CASSQQGYYEQYF.

The chain carries TRBV28 and TRBJ2-1; 9 bases agree with TRBD2. This CDR3 is built from 19 residues. Germline values: CDR1 MDHEN, CDR2 SYDVKM. Germline trimming cut 5 bases from V and 5 bases from J; bases unmatched to any gene: 19. The CDR3 is CASSLRTGVFSGGDNEQFF. The CDR3 nucleotides are TGTGCCAGCAGTCTTAGGACAGGAGTTTTTAGCGGGGGAGACAATGAGCAGTTCTTC.

This clonotype was detected only a few times. The chain carries TRBV10-3 and TRBJ2-7; perhaps TRBD1 as D (6 bases). The CDR3 consists of 12 residues. V was clipped by 7 bases and J by 3 bases, with 10 bases between them. The V gene's germline CDR1 is ENHRY and CDR2 SYGVKD. This CDR3 reads CAIKGQNYEQYF. DNA for the CDR3: TGTGCCATCAAGGGACAAAACTACGAGCAGTACTTC.

This clonotype was detected a few times. CDR3 region: CASSLSWGNNEQFF. In DNA, the CDR3 is TGCGCCAGCAGCCTTTCGTGGGGGAACAATGAGCAGTTCTTC. This chain uses TRBV4-3 with TRBJ2-1; D may match TRBD1 or TRBD2 (5 bases each). The CDR3 totals 14 residues. With 4 bases removed from V and 5 bases from J, the gap between germline ends came to 12 bases. Germline CDR1 and CDR2: LGHNA and YSLEER.